The sequence of this T cell receptor beta chain was determined in a study of sequential checkpoint blockade in melanoma. The sample's treatment: randomized to nivolumab then ipilimumab (arm A) or the reverse (arm B). By sample share, this clone is medium-sized (0.01 to 0.1%). Libraries were prepared by immunoSEQ multiplex PCR; TCRdb keeps only in-frame clonotypes and omits some of them. The data hold around 5,000 clones, with approximately 30% observed a single time. The receptor comes from a human donor with melanoma. This material consisted of tumor tissue (inferred from file names), taken from a patient given nivolumab and ipilimumab in sequence.

This CDR3 reads CASSVDSLGEKLFF. DNA of the CDR3: TGTGCCAGCAGCGTGGACAGCCTGGGTGAAAAACTGTTTTTT. This rearrangement joins TRBV11-3 to TRBJ1-4; D might be TRBD1 (6 bases). Germline V gene lookup returns CDR1 SGHNT and CDR2 YENEEA. V was shortened by 5 bases and J by 7 bases, with 14 bases between the two germline ends. The CDR3 is 14 amino acids.